The source of this TCR beta chain is a study of T cell changes during pregnancy in multiple sclerosis. Between the trimmed V and J ends, which lost 4 bases and 7 bases, there was a span of 7 bases. CDR3 length equals 11 residues. Germline V lookup: CDR1 MNHEY, CDR2 SVGAGI. TCRdb's table, derived via immunoSEQ multiplex PCR, lists solely in-frame clones and lacks some. This table holds approximately 41,000 clones, 91% found once. V and J are TRBV6-5 and TRBJ1-1; no reliable D call. Sequences were derived from CD4+ T cells from peripheral blood mononuclear cells, sampled in the second trimester of pregnancy. The clonotype comes from a female donor in good health, enrolled as a control in a pregnancy study. CDR3 protein: CASSFNYEAFF. The CDR3 DNA sequence: TGTGCCAGCAGTTTCAACTATGAAGCTTTCTTT.